This TCR beta chain came from a study of PD-L1 blockade in urothelial cancer. In the study overall: It was at 3 weeks (second dose) and 6 weeks after treatment start that blood was analyzed.

Spiking each PCR with synthetic TCR analog templates was performed. Sequencing was performed with immunoSEQ multiplex PCR; in TCRdb, only in-frame clones are kept and a portion is missing. The sample has just over 14,000 clones; roughly 90% are singletons. V was cut by 8 bases and J by 7 bases, with 21 bases left in between. The CDR3 sequence is 16 residues long. From germline, CDR1 is SNHLY and CDR2 FYNNEI. The sequence was obtained from a man aged 70-80 years with urothelial cancer. This sequence joins TRBV2 and TRBJ2-6; TRBD2 is a possible D gene (5 bases). This sample comprised PBMCs, obtained around atezolizumab (anti-PD-L1) treatment. CDR3 DNA: TGTGCCAGCGCCCGGCCCCCGGGTCCGGGAGCCAACGTCCTGACTTTC. Protein: CASARPPGPGANVLTF. The whole variable domain, filled in from reference TRBV2 and TRBJ2-6, reads EPEVTQTPSHQVTQMGQEVILRCVPISNHLYFYWYRQILGQKVEFLVSFYNNEISEKSEIFDDQFSVERPDGSNFTLKIRSTKLEDSAMYFCASARPPGPGANVLTFGAGSRLTVL.